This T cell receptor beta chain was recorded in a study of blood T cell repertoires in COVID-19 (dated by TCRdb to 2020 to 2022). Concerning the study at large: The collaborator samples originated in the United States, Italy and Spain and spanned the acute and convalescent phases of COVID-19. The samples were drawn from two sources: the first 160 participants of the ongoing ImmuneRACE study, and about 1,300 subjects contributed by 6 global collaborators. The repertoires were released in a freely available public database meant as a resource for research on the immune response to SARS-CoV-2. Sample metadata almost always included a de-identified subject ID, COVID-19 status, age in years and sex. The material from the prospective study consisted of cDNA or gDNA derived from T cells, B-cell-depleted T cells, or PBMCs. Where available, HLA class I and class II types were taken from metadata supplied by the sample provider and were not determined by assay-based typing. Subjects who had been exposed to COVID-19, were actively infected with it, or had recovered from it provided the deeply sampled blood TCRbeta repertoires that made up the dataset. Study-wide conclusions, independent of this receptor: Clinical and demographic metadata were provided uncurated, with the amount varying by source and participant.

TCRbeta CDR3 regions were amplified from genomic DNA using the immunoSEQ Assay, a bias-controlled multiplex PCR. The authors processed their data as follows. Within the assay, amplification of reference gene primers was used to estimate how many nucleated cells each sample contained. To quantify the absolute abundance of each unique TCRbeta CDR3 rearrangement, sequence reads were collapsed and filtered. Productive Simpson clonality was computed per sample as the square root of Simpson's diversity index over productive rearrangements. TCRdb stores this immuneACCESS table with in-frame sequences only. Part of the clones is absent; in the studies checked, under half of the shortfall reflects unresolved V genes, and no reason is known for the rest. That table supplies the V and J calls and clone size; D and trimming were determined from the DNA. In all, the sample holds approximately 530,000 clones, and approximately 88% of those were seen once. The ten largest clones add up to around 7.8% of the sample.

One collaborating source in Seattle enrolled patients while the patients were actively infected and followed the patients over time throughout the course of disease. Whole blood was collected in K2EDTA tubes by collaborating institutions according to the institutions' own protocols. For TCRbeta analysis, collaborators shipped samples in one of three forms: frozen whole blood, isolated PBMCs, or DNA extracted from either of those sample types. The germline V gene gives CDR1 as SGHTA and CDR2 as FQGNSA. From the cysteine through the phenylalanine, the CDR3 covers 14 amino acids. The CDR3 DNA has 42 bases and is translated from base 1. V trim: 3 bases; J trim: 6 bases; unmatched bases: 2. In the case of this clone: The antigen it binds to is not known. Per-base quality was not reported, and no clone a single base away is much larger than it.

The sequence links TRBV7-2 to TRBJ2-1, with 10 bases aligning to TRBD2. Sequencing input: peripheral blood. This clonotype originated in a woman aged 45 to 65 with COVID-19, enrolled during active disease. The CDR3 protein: CASSFSSGGNEQFF. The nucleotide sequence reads TGTGCCAGCAGCTTTTCTAGCGGGGGCAATGAGCAGTTCTTC.